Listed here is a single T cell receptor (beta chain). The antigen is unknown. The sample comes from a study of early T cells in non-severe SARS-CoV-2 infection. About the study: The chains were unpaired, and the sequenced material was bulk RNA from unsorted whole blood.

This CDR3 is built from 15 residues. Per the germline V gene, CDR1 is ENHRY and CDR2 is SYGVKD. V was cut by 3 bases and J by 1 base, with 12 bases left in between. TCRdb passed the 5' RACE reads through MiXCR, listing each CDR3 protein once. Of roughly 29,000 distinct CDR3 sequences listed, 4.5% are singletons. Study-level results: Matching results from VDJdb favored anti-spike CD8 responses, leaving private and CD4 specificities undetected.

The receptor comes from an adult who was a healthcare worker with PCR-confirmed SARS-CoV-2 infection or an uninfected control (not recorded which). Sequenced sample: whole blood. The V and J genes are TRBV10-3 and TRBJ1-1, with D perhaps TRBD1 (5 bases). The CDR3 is CAISDPAGPNTEAFF. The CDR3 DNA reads TGTGCCATCAGTGACCCCGCAGGGCCGAACACTGAAGCTTTCTTT.